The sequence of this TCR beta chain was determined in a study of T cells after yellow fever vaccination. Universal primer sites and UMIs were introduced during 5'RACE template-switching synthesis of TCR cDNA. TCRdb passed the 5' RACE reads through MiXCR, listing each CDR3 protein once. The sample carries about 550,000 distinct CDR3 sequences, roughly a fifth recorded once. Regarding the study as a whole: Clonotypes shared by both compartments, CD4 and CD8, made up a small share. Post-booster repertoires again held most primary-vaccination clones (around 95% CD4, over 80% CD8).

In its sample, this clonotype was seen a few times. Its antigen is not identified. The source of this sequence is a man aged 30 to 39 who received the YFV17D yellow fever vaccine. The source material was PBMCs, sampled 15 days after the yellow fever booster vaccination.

Here the CDR3 reads CASSLWPRLAGEGNEQFF. The DNA for the CDR3 is TGTGCCAGCAGCCTCTGGCCTCGACTAGCGGGAGAGGGAAATGAGCAGTTCTTC. This chain joins TRBV7-3 and TRBJ2-1; 12 nucleotides align to TRBD2. CDR1 is SGHTA and CDR2 is FQGTGA in the germline V gene. Trimming at V came to 5 bases and at J to 7 bases, leaving 15 bases not matched to a gene. The length of the CDR3 is 18 residues.